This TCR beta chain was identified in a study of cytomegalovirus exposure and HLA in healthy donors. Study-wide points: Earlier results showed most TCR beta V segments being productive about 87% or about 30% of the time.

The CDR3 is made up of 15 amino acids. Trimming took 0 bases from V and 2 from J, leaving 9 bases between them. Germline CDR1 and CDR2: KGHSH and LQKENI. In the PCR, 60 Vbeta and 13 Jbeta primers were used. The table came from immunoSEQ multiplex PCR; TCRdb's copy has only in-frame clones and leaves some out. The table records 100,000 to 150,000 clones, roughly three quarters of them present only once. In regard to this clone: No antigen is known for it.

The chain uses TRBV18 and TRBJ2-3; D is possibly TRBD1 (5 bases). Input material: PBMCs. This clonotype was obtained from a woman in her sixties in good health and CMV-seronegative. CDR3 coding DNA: TGTGCCAGCTCACCACCAGGACAACACACAGATACGCAGTATTTT. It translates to CASSPPGQHTDTQYF. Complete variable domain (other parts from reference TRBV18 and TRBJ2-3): NAGVMQNPRHLVRRRGQEARLRCSPMKGHSHVYWYRQLPEEGLKFMVYLQKENIIDESGMPKERFSAEFPKEGPSILRIQQVVRGDSAAYFCASSPPGQHTDTQYFGPGTRLTVL.